A single sample gave rise to the 17 T cell receptor beta chains below, sequenced in a study of cytomegalovirus exposure and HLA in healthy donors. This PCR relied on a set of 60 Vbeta primers and 13 Jbeta primers. Generated by immunoSEQ multiplex PCR, the TCRdb table keeps only in-frame clones and is missing some. The sample carries about 96,000 clones, approximately 72% recorded once. Sequences were obtained from PBMCs. The source of these receptors is a woman in her seventies in good health and CMV-seropositive.

The V and J genes are TRBV7-8 and TRBJ2-1, with TRBD1 identical over 8 bases. CDR3 length: 18 amino acids. J was trimmed by 2 bases and V by 4 bases; bases with no gene match: 13. Germline V CDR1 and CDR2: SGHVS, FQNEAQ. The CDR3 sequence: CASSSKRAGGLTYNEQFF. CDR3 DNA sequence: TGTGCCAGCAGCTCTAAAAGGGCAGGGGGCCTAACCTACAATGAGCAGTTCTTC.

V and J are TRBV5-1 and TRBJ1-4; D is possibly TRBD1 (6 bases). CDR1 and CDR2 (germline): SGHRS, YFSETQ. The V and J ends lost 6 bases and 5 bases respectively, with 11 bases between them. The CDR3 runs 13 residues. The CDR3 reads CASKPGENEKLFF. CDR3 DNA sequence: TGCGCCAGCAAACCAGGGGAGAATGAAAAACTGTTTTTT.

The chain employs TRBV7-3 and TRBJ2-5; TRBD2 matches at 9 bases. The CDR3 contains 13 residues. CDR1 and CDR2 from the germline V gene are SGHTA and FQGTGA. Trimming at V came to 5 bases and at J to 6 bases, leaving 4 bases not matched to a gene. The CDR3 DNA sequence: TGTGCCAGCAGCCGAAGCGGGGGGAAGACCCAGTACTTC. The encoded protein is CASSRSGGKTQYF.

The chain links TRBV7-3 to TRBJ2-2; D not certain. Germline assignment: CDR1 SGHTA and CDR2 FQGTGA. This CDR3 comprises 14 residues. V lost 1 base and J lost 4, with 7 bases in between. For the CDR3, the DNA is TGTGCCAGCAGCTTAATACGGTCCACCGGGGAGCTGTTTTTT. This encodes CASSLIRSTGELFF.

The chain combines TRBV4-1 with TRBJ1-5; D remains ambiguous. The CDR3 totals 17 residues. Trimming shortened V by 0 bases and J by 0 bases, and 12 bases separated the two germline ends. Germline V gene lookup returns CDR1 MGHRA and CDR2 YSYEKL. CDR3 DNA sequence: TGCGCCAGCAGCCAAGATCGGGGAGCATATAGCAATCAGCCCCAGCATTTT. Its protein is CASSQDRGAYSNQPQHF.

The rearrangement uses TRBV19 and TRBJ1-5; the D gene is possibly TRBD1 (5 bases). CDR3 length equals 13 residues. Trimming removed 8 bases from V and 1 base from J, with 9 bases in between. Germline V CDR1 and CDR2: LNHDA, SQIVND (reference sequence). The CDR3 protein is CASVGRSNQPQHF. CDR3 in DNA: TGTGCCAGTGTGGGGCGCAGCAATCAGCCCCAGCATTTT.

The rearrangement uses TRBV2 and TRBJ1-5; D is unclear. V lost 1 base and J lost 0, with 7 bases in between. Germline assignment: CDR1 SNHLY and CDR2 FYNNEI. The CDR3 is 15 residues long. For the CDR3, the DNA is TGTGCCAGCAGTGAAGGCGTCCATAGCAATCAGCCCCAGCATTTT. Protein product: CASSEGVHSNQPQHF.

This chain links TRBV6-5 with TRBJ1-1; D might be TRBD1 (5 bases). CDR3 length: 13 residues. Trimming cost V 2 bases and J 4 bases, with 8 bases left between them. Germline lookup yields CDR1 MNHEY and CDR2 SVGAGI. The CDR3 coding sequence is TGTGCCAGCAGTTACGGCAGGGCCACTGAAGCTTTCTTT. Protein: CASSYGRATEAFF.

This chain connects TRBV18 to TRBJ2-7; possibly TRBD2 for D (5 bases). Trimming removed 5 bases at V and 2 bases at J, with 10 bases between. There are 13 residues in the CDR3. Germline V gene lookup returns CDR1 KGHSH and CDR2 LQKENI. CDR3 region: CASSSLLAYEQYF. CDR3 DNA: TGTGCCAGCTCATCTCTACTAGCCTACGAGCAGTACTTC.

This clone occurred a few times. This CDR3 is CATSRGSGDTGELFF. The CDR3 region has the DNA TGTGCCACCAGCAGAGGTTCCGGGGACACCGGGGAGCTGTTTTTT. The chain uses TRBV15 and TRBJ2-2, with D tentatively TRBD2 (5 bases). Germline V lookup: CDR1 LNHNV, CDR2 YYDKDF (reference sequence). This CDR3 region has 15 residues. With 1 base removed from V and 3 bases from J, the gap between germline ends came to 9 bases.

This clone was observed once. CDR3 sequence reads: CASSTGLFYTQYF. CDR3 in DNA: TGTGCCAGCAGTACAGGGCTTTTCTATACGCAGTATTTT. The chain carries TRBV6-1 and TRBJ2-3; D perhaps matches TRBD1 (6 bases). V dropped 5 bases and J dropped 7 bases, with 13 bases sitting between them. CDR1 and CDR2 (germline): MNHNS, SASEGT. This CDR3 contains 13 residues.

A word on this clone: The sample holds other DNA sequences that translate to the same CDR3. The chain is built from TRBV27 and TRBJ2-7; maybe TRBD2 (5 bases). Trimming stripped 5 bases from V and 1 base from J, with 9 bases between. Germline-derived CDR1 and CDR2 are MNHEY and SMNVEV (reference sequence). There are 13 residues in the CDR3. CDR3 residues: CASSTRDSYEQYF. CDR3 bases: TGTGCCAGCAGTACCCGGGATTCCTACGAGCAGTACTTC.

In this sample, this clone turned up once. A read error may produce the germline difference seen at one junction end. Other DNA sequences in this sample translate to the same CDR3. The chain joins TRBV7-8 to TRBJ1-3; no clear D. This CDR3 has 14 amino acids. Germline V gene data show CDR1 as SGHVS and CDR2 as FQNEAQ. CDR3 DNA sequence: TGTGCTAGCAGCTTTCTCGGTTCTGGAAACACCATATATTTT. Its protein is CASSFLGSGNTIYF. Drawing the rest from reference TRBV7-8 and TRBJ1-3, the complete variable domain is GAGVSQSPRYKVAKRGQDVALRCDPISGHVSLFWYQQALGQGPEFLTYFQNEAQLDKSGLPSDRFFAERPEGSVSTLKIQRTQQEDSAVYLCASSFLGSGNTIYFGEGSWLTVV.

This chain connects TRBV23-1 to TRBJ2-2; D is ambiguous. Being an ORF, TRBV23-1 has a function that is uncertain. The CDR3 runs 15 residues. Deletions cut 0 bases from V and 5 bases from J, with 10 bases between. The CDR3 is CASSQSSSRTGELFF. CDR3 DNA sequence: TGCGCCAGCAGTCAATCTAGCTCCAGAACCGGGGAGCTGTTTTTT.

The CDR3 coding sequence is TGTGCCAGCTCTCCGGGACTAGCGCACTACAATGAGCAGTTCTTC. This gives the protein CASSPGLAHYNEQFF. The chain links TRBV9 to TRBJ2-1; TRBD2 matches 10 bases. In germline, CDR1 is SGDLS, CDR2 YYNGEE. This CDR3 comprises 15 residues. J was trimmed by 3 bases and V by 7 bases; bases with no gene match: 7.

This clone was picked up one time. The CDR3 DNA sequence: TGTGCCAGCTCACCACCTGGGGGGATACTGAACACCGGGGAGCTGTTTTTT. Translation gives CASSPPGGILNTGELFF. The chain combines TRBV18 with TRBJ2-2, with D maybe TRBD2 (6 bases). There are 17 residues in the CDR3. The V gene's germline CDR1 is KGHSH and CDR2 LQKENI. Between the trimmed V and J ends, which lost 0 bases and 1 base, there was a span of 12 bases.

A few counts support this clone. The chain combines TRBV7-3 with TRBJ1-2, with D possibly matching TRBD1 (5 bases). V lost 2 bases to trimming and J lost 10 bases, with 17 bases between them. Germline V lookup: CDR1 SGHTA, CDR2 FQGTGA. The CDR3 consists of 14 residues. The CDR3 region has the DNA TGTGCCAGCAGCTTATTGGCGGGGGGAGGAACCTACACCTTC. Translation gives CASSLLAGGGTYTF.